This T cell receptor (beta chain) is drawn from a study of shared clonotypes between healthy human individuals. Recent acute infections and vaccinations were absent in the healthy HIV-negative adult donors. It was at deep level that the assay was run. The protocol was immunoSEQ multiplex PCR, while the TCRdb copy is restricted to in-frame clones and leaves out a portion. Of around 450,000 clones in the sample, more than 75% are singletons; the top ten hold roughly 13%. The CDR3 loop spans 16 amino acids. The V gene lost 1 base and the J gene lost 1 base, with 11 bases spanning the gap. CDR1 GTSNPN and CDR2 SVGIG come from the germline V gene (reference sequence).

The origin of this receptor is a woman in her 40s in good health. Some clones in this sample may be carry-over from other donors' samples. The chain joins TRBV30 to TRBJ1-6; D is uncertain. The material sequenced was PBMCs. The CDR3 DNA reads TGTGCCTGGAGTGGTGGTAAAATATCCTATAATTCACCCCTCCACTTT. Translated, it gives CAWSGGKISYNSPLHF. Drawing the rest from reference TRBV30 and TRBJ1-6, the complete variable domain is SQTIHQWPATLVQPVGSPLSLECTVEGTSNPNLYWYRQAAGRGLQLLFYSVGIGQISSEVPQNLSASRPQDRQFILSSKKLLLSDSGFYLCAWSGGKISYNSPLHFGNGTRLTVT.